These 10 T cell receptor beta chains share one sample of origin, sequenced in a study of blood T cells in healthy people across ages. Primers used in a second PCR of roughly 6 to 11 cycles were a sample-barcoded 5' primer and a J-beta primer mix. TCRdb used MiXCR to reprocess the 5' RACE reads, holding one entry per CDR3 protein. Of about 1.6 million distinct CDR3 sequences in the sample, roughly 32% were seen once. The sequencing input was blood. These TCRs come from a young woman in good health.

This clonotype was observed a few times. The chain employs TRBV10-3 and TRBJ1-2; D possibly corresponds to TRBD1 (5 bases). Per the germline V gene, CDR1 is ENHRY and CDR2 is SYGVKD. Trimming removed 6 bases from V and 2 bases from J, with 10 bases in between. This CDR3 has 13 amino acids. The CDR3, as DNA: TGTGCCATCAGCAGGGAAGGAAACTATGGCTACACCTTC. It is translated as CAISREGNYGYTF.

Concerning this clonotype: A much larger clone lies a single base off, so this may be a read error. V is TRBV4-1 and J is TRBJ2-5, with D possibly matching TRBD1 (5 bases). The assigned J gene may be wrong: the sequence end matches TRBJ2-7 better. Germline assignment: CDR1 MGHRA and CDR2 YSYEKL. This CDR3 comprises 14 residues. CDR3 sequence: CASSQWGKGDEQYF. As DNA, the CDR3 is TGCGCCAGCAGCCAATGGGGCAAGGGCGACGAGCAGTACTTC.

The CDR3 sequence is CASTDRGNEQFF. CDR3 DNA sequence: TGTGCCAGCACCGACAGGGGAAATGAGCAGTTCTTC. The J gene is TRBJ2-1, the V gene TRBV25-1; 8 bases map to TRBD1. CDR1 is MGHDK, CDR2 SYGVNS, per germline. Trimming cost V 7 bases and J 7 bases; bases outside gene matches: 3. The CDR3 totals 12 residues. Full variable domain (missing parts from reference TRBV25-1 and TRBJ2-1): EADIYQTPRYLVIGTGKKITLECSQTMGHDKMYWYQQDPGMELHLIHYSYGVNSTEKGDLSSESTVSRIRTEHFPLTLESARPSHTSQYLCASTDRGNEQFFGPGTRLTVL.

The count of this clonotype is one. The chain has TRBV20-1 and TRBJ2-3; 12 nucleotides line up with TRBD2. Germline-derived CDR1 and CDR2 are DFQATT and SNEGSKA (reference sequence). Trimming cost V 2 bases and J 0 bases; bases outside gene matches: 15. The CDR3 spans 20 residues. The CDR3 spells CSARKGLAGISGTSTDTQYF. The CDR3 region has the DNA TGCAGTGCTAGAAAAGGACTAGCGGGAATCTCCGGGACGAGCACAGATACGCAGTATTTT.

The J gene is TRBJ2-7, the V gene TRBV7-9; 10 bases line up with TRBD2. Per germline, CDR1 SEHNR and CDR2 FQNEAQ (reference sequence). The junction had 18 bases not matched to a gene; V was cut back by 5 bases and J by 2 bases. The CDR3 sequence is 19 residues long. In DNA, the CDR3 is TGTGCCAGCAGCCGGACTCTAGCGGGAGAGATTCAAGAGCCCTACGAGCAGTACTTC. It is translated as CASSRTLAGEIQEPYEQYF.

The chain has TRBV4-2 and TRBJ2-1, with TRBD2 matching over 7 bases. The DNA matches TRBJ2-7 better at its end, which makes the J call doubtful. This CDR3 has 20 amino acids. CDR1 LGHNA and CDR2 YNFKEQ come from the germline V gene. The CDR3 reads CASSHFTGRAGAESYNEQYF. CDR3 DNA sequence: TGTGCCAGCAGCCATTTTACGGGTCGGGCGGGAGCTGAATCCTACAATGAGCAGTACTTC.

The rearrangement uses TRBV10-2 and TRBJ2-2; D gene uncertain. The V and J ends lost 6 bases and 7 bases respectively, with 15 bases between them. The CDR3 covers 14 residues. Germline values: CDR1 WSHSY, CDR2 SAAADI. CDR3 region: CASSLDRLGGELFF. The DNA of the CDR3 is TGCGCCAGCAGCTTAGACCGTCTCGGCGGGGAGCTGTTTTTT.

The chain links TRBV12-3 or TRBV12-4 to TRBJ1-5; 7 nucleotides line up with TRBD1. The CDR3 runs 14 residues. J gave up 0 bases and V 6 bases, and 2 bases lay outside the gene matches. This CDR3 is CASRGQYSNQPQHF. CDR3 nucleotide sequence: TGTGCCAGCAGGGGACAGTATAGCAATCAGCCCCAGCATTTT.

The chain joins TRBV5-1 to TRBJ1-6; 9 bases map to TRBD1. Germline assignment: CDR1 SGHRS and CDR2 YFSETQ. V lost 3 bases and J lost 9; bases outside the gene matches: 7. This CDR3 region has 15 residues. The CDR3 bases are TGCGCCAGCAGCTCCCCGGGACAGGGTGGTTCACCCCTCCACTTT. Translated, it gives CASSSPGQGGSPLHF.

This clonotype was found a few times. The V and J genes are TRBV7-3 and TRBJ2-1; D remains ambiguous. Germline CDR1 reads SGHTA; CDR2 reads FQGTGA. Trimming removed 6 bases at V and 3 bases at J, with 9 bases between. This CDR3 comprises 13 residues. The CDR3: CASSVGFYNEQFF. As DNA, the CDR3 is TGTGCCAGCAGTGTAGGTTTCTACAATGAGCAGTTCTTC.